Included here is one T cell receptor (beta chain) sequence, with context. Germline CDR1 reads SGDLS; CDR2 reads YYNGEE. The CDR3 has 15 amino acids. The germline V and J ends were trimmed by 0 bases and 7 bases, with 11 bases remaining between them. Naive CD8 populations comprised CD45RO-negative cells positively selected for CCR7, excluding terminally differentiated effector memory CD45RA+ cells. An even split of each subset's genomic DNA across several immunoSEQ plates was performed. The assay was immunoSEQ multiplex PCR, and TCRdb's table has in-frame clones only and misses some. The repertoire holds some 2 million clones, with roughly 94% as singletons. These data come from a study of shared clonotypes between healthy human individuals.

This sequence was found in a man aged 18 to 30 in good health. The sample was naive CD8+ T cells sorted from blood. This chain joins TRBV9 and TRBJ1-6; D not certain. DNA of the CDR3: TGTGCCAGCAGCGTAGCAACGGACGCAAATTCACCCCTCCACTTT. This sequence encodes CASSVATDANSPLHF.